This is a list of T cell receptor beta chains from one sample in a study of cytomegalovirus exposure and HLA in healthy donors. The assay was immunoSEQ multiplex PCR, and TCRdb's table has in-frame clones only and misses some. The top ten clones hold about a tenth of a sample with under 200,000 clones, roughly 89% of them seen once. Sequencing was done on a sample of PBMCs. These TCRs come from a woman aged 18-29 years in good health and CMV-seropositive. CDR3s include the opening cysteine and the closing phenylalanine or tryptophan. A D gene is named only where the DNA matches it firmly. For some rows the clone size is stated as once, few or many, or as a class when expanded; others skip it.

>-|15|TRBJ1-3|-|TRBV6-1
TGTGCCAGCAGTGAAAAGTCGGCCAGGAGAAACACCATATATTTT
CASSEKSARRNTIYF
>TRBD2|14|TRBJ2-1|-|TRBV2
TGTGCCAGCATTCTTAGCGGGGGGAGCAATGAGCAGTTCTTC
CASILSGGSNEQFF
>TRBD1|14|TRBJ1-5|-|TRBV7-2
TGTGCCAGCAGCTTACGACAGGGCGATCAGCCCCAGCATTTT
CASSLRQGDQPQHF
>TRBD1|16|TRBJ2-7|-|TRBV28
TGTGCCAGCAGTGATCCCTCCGGGACAGGGTCCTACGAGCAGTACTTC
CASSDPSGTGSYEQYF
>-|12|TRBJ1-4|-|TRBV30
TGTGCCTGGAGTGTTACAGATGGTGTACTGTTTTTT
CAWSVTDGVLFF
>-|15|TRBJ1-1|-|TRBV4-1
TGCGCCAGCAGCCAAGTGGCAGGGAAGAGCACTGAAGCTTTCTTT
CASSQVAGKSTEAFF
>TRBD2|17|TRBJ2-7|-|TRBV4-2
TGTGCCAGCAGCCAAGTGTTTCTAGCGGATAGCTCCTACGAGCAGTACTTC
CASSQVFLADSSYEQYF
>-|14|TRBJ2-2|-|TRBV28
TGTGCCAGCGCGACACCATCGAACACCGGGGAGCTGTTTTTT
CASATPSNTGELFF
>-|15|TRBJ1-2|few|TRBV4-1
TGCGCCAGCAGCCAAGATGGGGCAGTTGTGAATGGCTACACCTTC
CASSQDGAVVNGYTF
>TRBD1|14|TRBJ1-5|-|TRBV10-3
TGTGCCATCAGTGTACAGGGGGAAGATCAGCCCCAGCATTTT
CAISVQGEDQPQHF
>-|11|TRBJ1-1|few|TRBV20-1
TGCAGTGCTAGAACTGGGGGGTGGGCTTTCTTT
CSARTGGWAFF
>-|14|TRBJ2-1|-|TRBV9
TGTGCCAGCAGCGGGCTAGCATTGATCAATGAGCAGTTCTTC
CASSGLALINEQFF
>TRBD2|17|TRBJ2-5|once|TRBV30
TGTGCCTGGAGCTTGGGACTAGCGGGAGGGCCGGGGGAGACCCAGTACTTC
CAWSLGLAGGPGETQYF
>TRBD2|15|TRBJ2-7|-|TRBV19
TGTGCCAGTAGTATAGAACTAGCGGGGACCTACGAGCAGTACTTC
CASSIELAGTYEQYF
>TRBD1|14|TRBJ2-2|-|TRBV7-2
TGTGCCAGCAGCTTGGGACAGGGTTCCGGGGAGCTGTTTTTT
CASSLGQGSGELFF
>TRBD2|15|TRBJ2-7|-|TRBV11-2
TGTGCCAGCAGCTCACTAGCGGGAGGGCCGGGGGAGCAGTACTTC
CASSSLAGGPGEQYF